A selection of T cell receptor beta chains follows, all from one sample in a study of T cells in Graves' hyperthyroidism and ophthalmopathy. TCRdb called the multiplex PCR reads again in MiXCR, with one record for every CDR3 protein. The sample has some 580,000 distinct CDR3 sequences, more than 15% seen once; the top ten hold 2.5% to 4%. The sequenced sample was blood. These receptors all come from a woman aged 40 to 49 with Graves' ophthalmopathy. CDR3s include the opening cysteine and the closing phenylalanine or tryptophan. Each record gives: clone size, V gene, J gene, D gene, CDR3 protein, CDR3 DNA. D genes are given only for firm matches. The size field is filled for only some rows; it gives once, few, many or a size class.

many	TRBV5-1	TRBJ1-2	-	CASSLDWGRDGYTF	TGCGCCAGCAGCTTGGACTGGGGGCGCGATGGCTACACCTTC
few	TRBV6-1	TRBJ2-3	TRBD2	CASSGRLAGGVTDTQYF	TGTGCCAGCAGTGGCCGACTAGCGGGAGGTGTCACAGATACGCAGTATTTT
many	TRBV30	TRBJ2-4	-	CAWSDGTPKNIQYF	TGTGCCTGGAGTGACGGGACTCCCAAAAACATTCAGTACTTC
-	TRBV5-1	TRBJ1-3	-	CASSLTGYGNTIYF	TGCGCCAGCAGCTTGACAGGGTATGGAAACACCATATATTTT
many	TRBV5-1	TRBJ2-2	TRBD2	CASSLVSGSSGELFF	TGCGCCAGCAGCTTGGTTAGCGGGAGTTCCGGGGAGCTGTTTTTT
-	TRBV15	TRBJ1-5	-	CATSSGDTATIQPQHF	TGTGCCACCAGCAGTGGGGACACCGCCACGATTCAGCCCCAGCATTTT
many	TRBV12-3/TRBV12-4	TRBJ2-1	TRBD2	CANSSRLAGGNEQFF	TGTGCCAACAGTTCCAGACTAGCGGGAGGTAATGAGCAGTTCTTC
many	TRBV28	TRBJ2-7	-	CATMRAEGHEQYF	TGTGCCACTATGAGGGCGGAGGGCCACGAGCAGTACTTC
many	TRBV2	TRBJ2-5	-	CASQQPPETQYF	TGTGCCAGCCAACAACCCCCAGAGACCCAGTACTTC
-	TRBV10-2	TRBJ1-1	-	CASIGWSYPNTEAFF	TGCGCCAGCATAGGGTGGTCCTACCCGAACACTGAAGCTTTCTTT
many	TRBV12-3/TRBV12-4	TRBJ1-5	TRBD1	CASSRQGGSQPQHF	TGTGCCAGCAGTAGACAGGGAGGCAGTCAGCCCCAGCATTTT
many	TRBV24-1	TRBJ1-2	-	CATRLGGAGDYGYTF	TGTGCCACCAGACTTGGTGGGGCGGGAGACTATGGCTACACCTTC
many	TRBV4-2	TRBJ2-5	TRBD2	CASSQDLAARETQYF	TGTGCCAGCAGCCAAGACCTAGCGGCCAGAGAGACCCAGTACTTC
few	TRBV20-1	TRBJ2-5	-	CSARPPGPTYGRTQYF	TGCAGTGCTAGGCCGCCCGGGCCTACCTACGGCCGAACCCAGTACTTC
few	TRBV9	TRBJ1-1	-	CASSPPDVNTEAFF	TGTGCCAGCAGCCCCCCAGATGTGAACACTGAAGCTTTCTTT
-	TRBV30	TRBJ2-2	TRBD1	CACLGTGLSGELFF	TGTGCCTGTCTCGGGACAGGGTTGAGCGGGGAGCTGTTTTTT
many	TRBV28	TRBJ2-1	-	CASSFLGSEQFF	TGTGCCAGCAGCTTTCTAGGGAGTGAGCAGTTCTTC
-	TRBV6-2/TRBV6-3	TRBJ2-3	-	CASKEGPTDTQYF	TGTGCCAGCAAGGAGGGGCCGACAGATACGCAGTATTTT
once	TRBV2	TRBJ1-3	TRBD1	CASNEKLKGQGIRNTIYF	TGTGCCAGCAATGAGAAACTGAAGGGACAGGGCATCAGAAACACCATATATTTT
many	TRBV2	TRBJ2-3	TRBD2	CASSLRQREGPHPPYF	TGTGCCAGCAGCCTGCGGCAGCGGGAGGGCCCCCACCCCCCGTATTTT
many	TRBV27	TRBJ2-7	-	CASRPLPGPGDEQYF	TGTGCCAGCAGACCGCTCCCTGGACCGGGGGACGAGCAGTACTTC
many	TRBV20-1	TRBJ2-1	-	CSARDAAKDYRTNEQFF	TGCAGTGCTAGAGATGCGGCGAAGGACTACCGAACAAATGAGCAGTTCTTC
-	TRBV20-1	TRBJ2-5	-	CSARGHVAETQYF	TGCAGTGCTAGAGGACATGTCGCGGAGACCCAGTACTTC
many	TRBV6-1	TRBJ1-1	-	CASNWGAETEAFF	TGTGCCAGCAATTGGGGCGCAGAAACTGAAGCTTTCTTT
many	TRBV2	TRBJ2-3	-	CASSITGFTDTQYF	TGTGCCAGCAGCATTACAGGATTCACAGATACGCAGTATTTT
-	TRBV20-1	TRBJ2-7	TRBD2	CSVPGGLAGHYEQYF	TGCAGTGTCCCTGGGGGGCTAGCGGGCCACTACGAGCAGTACTTC
many	TRBV7-2	TRBJ1-2	-	CASSLDVDGPIYGYTF	TGTGCCAGCAGCTTAGACGTGGACGGACCTATCTATGGCTACACCTTC
-	TRBV20-1	TRBJ1-4	TRBD1	CSARGAQGAFEKLFF	TGCAGTGCTAGAGGGGCACAGGGGGCTTTTGAAAAACTGTTTTTT
few	TRBV5-1	TRBJ2-7	TRBD2	CASSLGAGVVYEQYF	TGCGCCAGCAGCTTGGGAGCGGGAGTGGTATACGAGCAGTACTTC
many	TRBV7-2	TRBJ2-1	-	CASSLAGTRNEQFF	TGTGCCAGCAGCTTAGCGGGAACGAGGAATGAGCAGTTCTTC
many	TRBV3-1	TRBJ2-7	TRBD2	CASSQDIGGGSSYEQYF	TGTGCCAGCAGCCAAGATATCGGCGGGGGTAGCTCCTACGAGCAGTACTTC